The 19 T cell receptor beta chains in this list originate from one sample, sequenced in a study of cytomegalovirus exposure and HLA in healthy donors. Here immunoSEQ multiplex PCR was the method, and the copy in TCRdb shows in-frame clones only, minus some. The profile shows more than 120,000 clones, approximately 90% of them singletons. Sequenced input: PBMCs. The receptors were sampled from a man aged 18 to 30 in good health and CMV-seropositive.

The rearrangement joins TRBV29-1 to TRBJ2-1; D unclear. CDR1 SQVTM and CDR2 ANQGSEA come from the germline V gene. The CDR3 covers 13 residues. V lost 5 bases, J lost 2 bases, and 10 bases lay in between. The DNA of the CDR3 is TGCAGCGTTCCCCGGAGCACCTACAATGAGCAGTTCTTC. This translates into CSVPRSTYNEQFF.

This clone has just one count. The V call is TRBV29-1, the J call TRBJ1-2; D possibly corresponds to TRBD1 (5 bases). The CDR3 has 15 amino acids. Germline loops: CDR1 SQVTM, CDR2 ANQGSEA. The germline V and J ends were trimmed by 6 bases and 0 bases, with 17 bases remaining between them. CDR3 DNA sequence: TGCAGCGTCCTCACTCCGGGGGACGCTAACTATGGCTACACCTTC. This gives the protein CSVLTPGDANYGYTF.

The chain carries TRBV14 and TRBJ2-1; a weak D match, TRBD1 (6 bases). This CDR3 has 16 amino acids. Germline CDR1 reads SGHDN; CDR2 reads FVKESK. V dropped 4 bases and J dropped 4 bases, with 17 bases sitting between them. The CDR3 loop is CASSRQALVRYNEQFF. The CDR3 DNA reads TGTGCCAGCAGCCGACAGGCCCTGGTGCGTTACAATGAGCAGTTCTTC.

This chain links TRBV18 with TRBJ1-1; tentatively, D is TRBD1 (5 bases). Trimming removed 1 base from V and 8 bases from J, with 11 bases in between. In germline, CDR1 is KGHSH, CDR2 LQKENI. The CDR3 totals 13 residues. This CDR3 reads CASSPRREGEAFF. The CDR3 DNA reads TGTGCCAGCTCACCACGCAGGGAGGGCGAAGCTTTCTTT.

The chain carries TRBV27 and TRBJ1-6; D is uncertain. The CDR3 extends over 16 amino acids. V was shortened by 0 bases and J by 2 bases, with 8 bases between the two germline ends. Per germline, CDR1 MNHEY and CDR2 SMNVEV (reference sequence). Here the CDR3 DNA reads TGTGCCAGCAGTTTATCCGGGTTCACCTATAATTCACCCCTCCACTTT. Translated: CASSLSGFTYNSPLHF.

The V gene is TRBV15, the J gene TRBJ1-4; tentatively, D is TRBD1 (5 bases). This CDR3 has 17 residues. Trimming cost V 5 bases and J 4 bases, with 20 bases left between them. CDR1 is LNHNV, CDR2 YYDKDF, per germline (reference sequence). CDR3 bases: TGTGCCACCAGCCATATGGGGGGGACTCGGTTTAATGAAAAACTGTTTTTT. The encoded protein is CATSHMGGTRFNEKLFF.

The V call is TRBV4-1, the J call TRBJ2-6; 11 nucleotides match TRBD1. The ends lost 2 bases at V and 2 bases at J; junction bases unmatched: 8. This CDR3 spans 19 amino acids. CDR1 MGHRA and CDR2 YSYEKL come from the germline V gene. CDR3 nucleotide sequence: TGCGCCAGCAGCCAATACGGACAGGGGGCGCAAACTGGGGCCAACGTCCTGACTTTC. Its translation: CASSQYGQGAQTGANVLTF.

V is TRBV4-1 and J is TRBJ1-1; D not certain. Germline-derived CDR1 and CDR2 are MGHRA and YSYEKL. This CDR3 comprises 13 residues. With 1 base removed from V and 10 bases from J, the gap between germline ends came to 13 bases. CDR3 sequence reads: CASSQGSGYLAFF. CDR3 coding DNA: TGCGCCAGCAGCCAAGGGTCGGGGTACCTAGCTTTCTTT.

The rearrangement links TRBV7-9 to TRBJ1-1, with a weak D call TRBD1 (6 bases). V was clipped by 0 bases and J by 1 base, with 12 bases between them. Germline V gives CDR1 SEHNR, CDR2 FQNEAQ (reference sequence). The CDR3 sequence is 16 residues long. CDR3: CASSLAVGTPNTEAFF. The CDR3 nucleotides read TGTGCCAGCAGCTTAGCGGTAGGGACACCGAACACTGAAGCTTTCTTT.

The genes are TRBV18 and TRBJ1-5; weak D call: TRBD1 (5 bases). The CDR3 is made up of 13 amino acids. From germline, CDR1 is KGHSH and CDR2 LQKENI. V lost 6 bases, J lost 4 bases, and 10 bases lay in between. CDR3 loop: CASSSDKNQPQHF. CDR3 DNA sequence: TGTGCCAGCTCTTCGGACAAAAATCAGCCCCAGCATTTT.

This clone was detected once. V and J are TRBV19 and TRBJ1-2; D is unresolved. From germline, CDR1 is LNHDA and CDR2 SQIVND (reference sequence). Trimming left V 6 bases short and J 2 bases short, with 16 bases between. The CDR3 sequence is 15 residues long. The DNA for the CDR3 is TGTGCCAGTAGCGTCGACACACGACCCAACTATGGCTACACCTTC. Translated, it gives CASSVDTRPNYGYTF.

The chain has TRBV5-4 and TRBJ2-7; TRBD1 matches at 10 bases. The length of the CDR3 is 15 residues. V lost 0 bases to trimming and J lost 3 bases; unmatched junction nucleotides: 3. Germline-derived CDR1 and CDR2 are SGHNT and YYREEE (reference sequence). CDR3 residues: CASSLAGTGVYEQYF. In DNA, the CDR3 is TGTGCCAGCAGCTTGGCCGGGACAGGGGTCTACGAGCAGTACTTC. The variable domain in full, completed from reference TRBV5-4 and TRBJ2-7, reads ETGVTQSPTHLIKTRGQQVTLRCSSQSGHNTVSWYQQALGQGPQFIFQYYREEENGRGNFPPRFSGLQFPNYSSELNVNALELDDSALYLCASSLAGTGVYEQYFGPGTRLTVT.

CDR3 loop: CASSPRGMRDIQYF. CDR3 in DNA: TGTGCCAGCTCACCCAGGGGGATGCGGGACATTCAGTACTTC. The chain couples TRBV18 to TRBJ2-4, with TRBD1 matching 7 bases. Germline loops: CDR1 KGHSH, CDR2 LQKENI. The CDR3 consists of 14 residues. Unmatched junction bases numbered 7, after V lost 3 bases and J lost 8 bases.

J is TRBJ1-6 and V is TRBV7-6; TRBD1 matches 9 bases. Germline-derived CDR1 and CDR2 are SGHVS and FNYEAQ. This CDR3 comprises 18 residues. The V segment lost 1 base and the J segment 4 bases; nucleotides outside the gene matches: 8. The CDR3 reads CASSLVAGQGMYNSPLHF. The CDR3 DNA sequence: TGTGCCAGCAGCTTAGTCGCGGGACAGGGAATGTATAATTCACCCCTCCACTTT.

This chain links TRBV6-6 with TRBJ2-3; TRBD1 matches 8 bases. Losses at the gene ends were 2 bases for V and 4 bases for J; bases not matched to a gene: 5. The CDR3 spans 15 residues. Per the germline V gene, CDR1 is MNHNY and CDR2 is SVGAGI (reference sequence). DNA of the CDR3: TGTGCCAGCAGTTACGGGGACAGGATCGCAGATACGCAGTATTTT. Translated, it gives CASSYGDRIADTQYF.

The chain joins TRBV18 to TRBJ2-2, with 8 bases fitting TRBD2. CDR1 and CDR2 (germline): KGHSH, LQKENI. The CDR3 is made up of 16 amino acids. The V gene end was trimmed by 6 bases and the J gene end by 0 bases; junction bases not matched to a gene: 6. CDR3 coding DNA: TGTGCCAGCTCCCCCGGGGGGGCTGCGAACACCGGGGAGCTGTTTTTT. Translation: CASSPGGAANTGELFF.

The chain carries TRBV7-9 and TRBJ1-2; maybe TRBD1 (5 bases). Germline V gene data show CDR1 as SEHNR and CDR2 as FQNEAQ (reference sequence). V gave up 5 bases and J gave up 8 bases, with 18 bases separating them. The CDR3 contains 14 residues. The CDR3 reads CASSLSGQALGYTF. The CDR3 DNA is TGTGCCAGCAGCCTGAGTGGACAAGCCTTGGGCTACACCTTC.

The gene calls are TRBV4-1 and TRBJ1-5; D unclear. The CDR3 extends over 16 amino acids. Trimming removed 5 bases at V and 1 base at J, with 15 bases between. The germline gives CDR1 MGHRA, CDR2 YSYEKL. The CDR3 region is CASSSSPGASNQPQHF. The CDR3 nucleotides read TGCGCCAGCAGCTCAAGCCCCGGAGCGAGCAATCAGCCCCAGCATTTT.

CDR3 nucleotides: TGTGCCAGCAGTCGAATCGACACAAACACTGAAGCTTTCTTT. Residues: CASSRIDTNTEAFF. The chain employs TRBV7-2 and TRBJ1-1, with unresolved D. Trimming removed 6 bases from V and 2 bases from J, with 13 bases in between. Germline-derived CDR1 and CDR2 are SGHTA and FQGNSA. The CDR3 is made up of 14 amino acids.